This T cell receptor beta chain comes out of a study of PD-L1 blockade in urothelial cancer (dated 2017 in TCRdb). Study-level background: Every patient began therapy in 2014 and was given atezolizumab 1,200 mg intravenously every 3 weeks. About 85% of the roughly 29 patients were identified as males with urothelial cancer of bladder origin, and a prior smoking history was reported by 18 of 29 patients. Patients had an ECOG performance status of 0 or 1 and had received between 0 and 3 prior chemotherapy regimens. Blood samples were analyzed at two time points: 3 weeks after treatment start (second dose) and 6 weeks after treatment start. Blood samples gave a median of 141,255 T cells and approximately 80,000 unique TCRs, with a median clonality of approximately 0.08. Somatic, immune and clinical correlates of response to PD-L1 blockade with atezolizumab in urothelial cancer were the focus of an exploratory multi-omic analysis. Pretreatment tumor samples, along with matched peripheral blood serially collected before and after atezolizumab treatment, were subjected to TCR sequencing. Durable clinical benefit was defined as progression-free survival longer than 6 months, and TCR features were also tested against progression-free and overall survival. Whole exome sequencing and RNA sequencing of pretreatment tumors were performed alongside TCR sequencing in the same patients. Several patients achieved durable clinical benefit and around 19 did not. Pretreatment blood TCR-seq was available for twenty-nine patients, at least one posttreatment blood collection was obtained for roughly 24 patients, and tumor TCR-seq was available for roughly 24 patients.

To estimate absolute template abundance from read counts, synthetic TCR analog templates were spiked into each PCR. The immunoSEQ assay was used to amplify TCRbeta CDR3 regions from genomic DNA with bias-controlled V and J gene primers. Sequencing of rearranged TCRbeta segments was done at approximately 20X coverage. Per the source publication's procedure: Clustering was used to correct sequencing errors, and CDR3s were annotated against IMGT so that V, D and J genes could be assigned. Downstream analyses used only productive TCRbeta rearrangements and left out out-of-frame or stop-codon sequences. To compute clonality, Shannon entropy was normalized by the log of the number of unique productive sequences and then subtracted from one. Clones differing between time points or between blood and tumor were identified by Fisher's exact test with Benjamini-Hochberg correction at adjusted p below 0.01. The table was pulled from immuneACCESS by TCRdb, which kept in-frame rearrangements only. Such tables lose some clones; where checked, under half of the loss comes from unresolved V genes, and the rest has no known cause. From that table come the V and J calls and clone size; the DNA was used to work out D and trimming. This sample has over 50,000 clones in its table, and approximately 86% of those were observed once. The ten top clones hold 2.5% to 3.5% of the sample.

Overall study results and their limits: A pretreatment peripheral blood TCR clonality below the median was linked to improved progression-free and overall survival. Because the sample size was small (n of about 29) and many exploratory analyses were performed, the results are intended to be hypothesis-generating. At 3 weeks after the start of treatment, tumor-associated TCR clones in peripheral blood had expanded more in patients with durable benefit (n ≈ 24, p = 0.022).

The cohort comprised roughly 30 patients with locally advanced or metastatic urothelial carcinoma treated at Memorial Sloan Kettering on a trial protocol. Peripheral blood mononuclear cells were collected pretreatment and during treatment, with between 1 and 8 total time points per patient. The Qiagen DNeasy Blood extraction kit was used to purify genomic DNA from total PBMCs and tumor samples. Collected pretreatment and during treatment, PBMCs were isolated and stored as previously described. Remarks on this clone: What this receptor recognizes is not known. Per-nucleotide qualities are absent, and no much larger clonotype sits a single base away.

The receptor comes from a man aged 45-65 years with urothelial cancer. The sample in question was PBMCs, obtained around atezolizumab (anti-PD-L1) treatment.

The DNA sequence is TGCGCCAGCAGCTTCGGAGGAGAGACCCAGTACTTC. It is translated as CASSFGGETQYF. The chain joins TRBV5-1 to TRBJ2-5, with a tentative D gene TRBD2 over 5 matching bases. The CDR3, cysteine through phenylalanine, is 12 amino acids long. The kept DNA is CDR3 alone, 36 bases in frame from the first base. V lost 2 bases and J lost 4 bases; the stretch between them is 6 bases long. Via the germline V gene, CDR1 is SGHRS and CDR2 YFSETQ.